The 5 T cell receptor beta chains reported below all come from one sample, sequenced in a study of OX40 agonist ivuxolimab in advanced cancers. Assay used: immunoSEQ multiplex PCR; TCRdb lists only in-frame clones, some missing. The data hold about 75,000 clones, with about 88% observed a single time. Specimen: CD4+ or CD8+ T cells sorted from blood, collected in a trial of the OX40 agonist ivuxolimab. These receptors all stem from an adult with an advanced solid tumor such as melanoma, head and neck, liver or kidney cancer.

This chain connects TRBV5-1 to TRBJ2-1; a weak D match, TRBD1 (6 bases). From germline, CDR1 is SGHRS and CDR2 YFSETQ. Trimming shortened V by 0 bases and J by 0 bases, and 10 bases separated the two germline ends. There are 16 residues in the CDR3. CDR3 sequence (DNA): TGCGCCAGCAGCTTGGACACAGGGAGCTCCTACAATGAGCAGTTCTTC. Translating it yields CASSLDTGSSYNEQFF.

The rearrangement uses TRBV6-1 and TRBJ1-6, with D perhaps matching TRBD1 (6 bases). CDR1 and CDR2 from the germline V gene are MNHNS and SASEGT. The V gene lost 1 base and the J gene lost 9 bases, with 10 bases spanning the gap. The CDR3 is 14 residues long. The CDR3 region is CASSEVGAGSPLHF. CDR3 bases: TGTGCCAGCAGTGAAGTGGGGGCAGGTTCACCCCTCCACTTT.

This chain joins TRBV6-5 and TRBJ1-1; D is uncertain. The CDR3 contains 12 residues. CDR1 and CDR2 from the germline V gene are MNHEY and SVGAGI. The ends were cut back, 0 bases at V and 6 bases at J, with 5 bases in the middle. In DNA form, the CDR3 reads TGTGCCAGCAGTTACTCGGAGTCTGAAGCTTTCTTT. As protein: CASSYSESEAFF.

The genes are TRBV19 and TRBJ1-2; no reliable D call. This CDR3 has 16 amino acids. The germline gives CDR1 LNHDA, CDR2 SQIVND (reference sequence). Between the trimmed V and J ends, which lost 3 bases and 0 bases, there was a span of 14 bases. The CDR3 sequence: CASSINSPQANYGYTF. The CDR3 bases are TGTGCCAGTAGTATCAACAGCCCTCAAGCTAACTATGGCTACACCTTC. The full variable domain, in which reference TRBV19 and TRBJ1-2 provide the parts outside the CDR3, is DGGITQSPKYLFRKEGQNVTLSCEQNLNHDAMYWYRQDPGQGLRLIYYSQIVNDFQKGDIAEGYSVSREKKESFPLTVTSAQKNPTAFYLCASSINSPQANYGYTFGSGTRLTVV.

The CDR3 bases are TGTGCCAGTACCTCTAGCGGGAGTACATTTGAGCAGTTCTTC. Translating gives CASTSSGSTFEQFF. This chain links TRBV6-1 with TRBJ2-1; TRBD2 aligns across 10 bases. Germline V gives CDR1 MNHNS, CDR2 SASEGT. J lost 9 bases, V lost 9 bases, and 11 bases had no gene match. The CDR3 covers 14 residues.